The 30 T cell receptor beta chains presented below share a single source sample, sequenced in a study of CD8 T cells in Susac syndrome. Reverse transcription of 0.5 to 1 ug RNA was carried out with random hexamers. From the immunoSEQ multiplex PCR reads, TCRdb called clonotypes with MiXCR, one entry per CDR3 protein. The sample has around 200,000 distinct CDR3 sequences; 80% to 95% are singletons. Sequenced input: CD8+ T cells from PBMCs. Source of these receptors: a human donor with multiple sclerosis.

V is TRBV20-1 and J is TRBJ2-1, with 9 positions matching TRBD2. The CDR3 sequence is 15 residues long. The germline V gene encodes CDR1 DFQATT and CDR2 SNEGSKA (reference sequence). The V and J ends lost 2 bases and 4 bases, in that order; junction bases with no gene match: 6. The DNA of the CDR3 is TGCAGTGCTAGACATAGCGGGAGTGCGTACAATGAGCAGTTCTTC. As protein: CSARHSGSAYNEQFF.

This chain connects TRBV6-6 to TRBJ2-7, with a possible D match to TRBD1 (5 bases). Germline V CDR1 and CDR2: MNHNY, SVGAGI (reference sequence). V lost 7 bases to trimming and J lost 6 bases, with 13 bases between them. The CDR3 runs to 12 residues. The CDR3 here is CASTPVGVEQYF. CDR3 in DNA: TGTGCCAGCACCCCGGTAGGGGTCGAGCAGTACTTC.

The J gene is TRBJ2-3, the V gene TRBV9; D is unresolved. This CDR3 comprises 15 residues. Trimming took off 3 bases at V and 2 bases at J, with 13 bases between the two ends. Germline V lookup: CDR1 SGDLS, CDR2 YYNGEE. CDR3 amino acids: CASSAFGRSTDTQYF. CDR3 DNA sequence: TGTGCCAGCAGCGCCTTTGGGCGGTCCACAGATACGCAGTATTTT.

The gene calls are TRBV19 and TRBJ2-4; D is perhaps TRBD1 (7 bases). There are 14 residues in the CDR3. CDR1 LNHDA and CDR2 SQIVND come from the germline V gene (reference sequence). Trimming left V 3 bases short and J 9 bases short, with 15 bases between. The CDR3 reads CASSMRPGGTIQYF. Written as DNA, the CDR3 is TGTGCCAGTAGTATGAGACCAGGGGGGACCATTCAGTACTTC. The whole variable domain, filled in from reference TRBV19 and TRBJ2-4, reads DGGITQSPKYLFRKEGQNVTLSCEQNLNHDAMYWYRQDPGQGLRLIYYSQIVNDFQKGDIAEGYSVSREKKESFPLTVTSAQKNPTAFYLCASSMRPGGTIQYFGAGTRLSVL.

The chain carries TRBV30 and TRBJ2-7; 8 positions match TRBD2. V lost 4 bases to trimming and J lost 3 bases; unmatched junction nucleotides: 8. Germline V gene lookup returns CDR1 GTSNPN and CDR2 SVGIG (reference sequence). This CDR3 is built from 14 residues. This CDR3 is CAWNGAGGVYEQYF. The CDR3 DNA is TGTGCCTGGAATGGGGCGGGAGGTGTCTACGAGCAGTACTTC.

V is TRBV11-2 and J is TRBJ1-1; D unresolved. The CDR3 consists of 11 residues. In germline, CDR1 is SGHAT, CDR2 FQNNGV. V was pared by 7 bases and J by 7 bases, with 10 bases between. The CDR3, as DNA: TGTGCCAGCACCGGGTTGGGTGAAGCTTTCTTT. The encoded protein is CASTGLGEAFF.

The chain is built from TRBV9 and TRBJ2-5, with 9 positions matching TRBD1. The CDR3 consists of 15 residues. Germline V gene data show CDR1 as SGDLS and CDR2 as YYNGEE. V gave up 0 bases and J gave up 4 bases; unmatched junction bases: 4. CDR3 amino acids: CASSVEQGASETQYF. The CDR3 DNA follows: TGTGCCAGCAGCGTAGAACAGGGGGCTTCAGAGACCCAGTACTTC.

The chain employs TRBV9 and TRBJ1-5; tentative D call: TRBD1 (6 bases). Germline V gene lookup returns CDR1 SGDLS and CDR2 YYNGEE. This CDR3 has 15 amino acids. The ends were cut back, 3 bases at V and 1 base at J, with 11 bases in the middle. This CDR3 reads CASSARGQSNQPQHF. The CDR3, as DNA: TGTGCCAGCAGCGCGCGGGGACAAAGCAATCAGCCCCAGCATTTT.

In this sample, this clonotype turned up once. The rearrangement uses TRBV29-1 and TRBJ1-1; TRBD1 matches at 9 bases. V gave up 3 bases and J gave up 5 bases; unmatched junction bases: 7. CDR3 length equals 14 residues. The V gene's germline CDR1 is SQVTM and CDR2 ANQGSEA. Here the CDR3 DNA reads TGCAGCGTTGAGGCAGACAGGGGGATTACTGAAGCTTTCTTT. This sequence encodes CSVEADRGITEAFF.

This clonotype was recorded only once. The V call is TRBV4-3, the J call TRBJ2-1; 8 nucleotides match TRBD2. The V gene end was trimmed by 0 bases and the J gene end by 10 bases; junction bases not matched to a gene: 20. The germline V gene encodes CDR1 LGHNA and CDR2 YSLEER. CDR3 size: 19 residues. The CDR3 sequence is CASSQDRLSPPAGDPEQFF. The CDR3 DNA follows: TGCGCCAGCAGCCAAGATCGCTTATCCCCCCCAGCGGGAGATCCGGAGCAGTTCTTC.

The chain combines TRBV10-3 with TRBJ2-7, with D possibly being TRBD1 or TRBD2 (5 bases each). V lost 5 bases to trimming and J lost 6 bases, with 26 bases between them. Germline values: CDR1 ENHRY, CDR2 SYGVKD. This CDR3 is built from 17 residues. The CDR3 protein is CAISPVLGGEGTGEQYF. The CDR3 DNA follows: TGTGCCATCAGTCCGGTCCTTGGGGGAGAGGGGACCGGCGAGCAGTACTTC.

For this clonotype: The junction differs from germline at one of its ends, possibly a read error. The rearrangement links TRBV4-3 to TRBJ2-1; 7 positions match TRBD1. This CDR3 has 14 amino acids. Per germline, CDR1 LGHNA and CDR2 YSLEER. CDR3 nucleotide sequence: TGCGCCAGCAGCGAAGACAGGGCTGGTAATGAGCAGTTCTTC. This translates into CASSEDRAGNEQFF.

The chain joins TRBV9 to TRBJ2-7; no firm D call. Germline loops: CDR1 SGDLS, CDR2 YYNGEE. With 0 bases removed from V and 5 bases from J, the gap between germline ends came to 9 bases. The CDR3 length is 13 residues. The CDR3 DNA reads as TGTGCCAGCAGCGTAGGAGCCCATGACGAGCAGTACTTC. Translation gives CASSVGAHDEQYF.

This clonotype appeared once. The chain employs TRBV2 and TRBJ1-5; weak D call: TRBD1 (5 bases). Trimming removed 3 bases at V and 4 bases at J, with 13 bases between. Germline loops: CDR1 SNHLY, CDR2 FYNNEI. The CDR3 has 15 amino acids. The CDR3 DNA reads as TGTGCCAGCAGTGACCCGGGGGGTCTAAATCAGCCCCAGCATTTT. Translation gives CASSDPGGLNQPQHF.

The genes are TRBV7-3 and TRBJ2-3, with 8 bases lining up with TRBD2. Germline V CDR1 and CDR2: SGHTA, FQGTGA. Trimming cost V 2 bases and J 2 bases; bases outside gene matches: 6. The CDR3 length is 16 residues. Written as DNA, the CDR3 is TGTGCCAGCAGCTTAGTAGGCGGGGGGTTCACAGATACGCAGTATTTT. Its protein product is CASSLVGGGFTDTQYF.

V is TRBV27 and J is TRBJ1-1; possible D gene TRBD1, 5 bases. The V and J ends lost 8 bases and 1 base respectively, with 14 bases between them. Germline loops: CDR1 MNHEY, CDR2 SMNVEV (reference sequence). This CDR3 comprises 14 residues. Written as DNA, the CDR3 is TGTGCCAGCCTTCAGGGAGGGGCGAACACTGAAGCTTTCTTT. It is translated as CASLQGGANTEAFF.

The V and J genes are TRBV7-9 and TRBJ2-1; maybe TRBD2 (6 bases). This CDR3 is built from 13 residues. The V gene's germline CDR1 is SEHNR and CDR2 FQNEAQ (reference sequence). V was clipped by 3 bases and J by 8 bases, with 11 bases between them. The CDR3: CASSFGEADEQFF. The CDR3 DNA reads TGTGCCAGCAGCTTTGGGGAGGCCGATGAGCAGTTCTTC.

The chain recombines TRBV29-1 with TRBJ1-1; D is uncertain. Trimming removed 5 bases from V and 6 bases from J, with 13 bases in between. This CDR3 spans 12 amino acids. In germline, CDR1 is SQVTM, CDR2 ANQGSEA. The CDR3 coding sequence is TGCAGCGTTAAAGGGCGACGTCCTGAAGCTTTCTTT. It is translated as CSVKGRRPEAFF. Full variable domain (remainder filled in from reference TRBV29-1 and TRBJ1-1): SAVISQKPSRDICQRGTSLTIQCQVDSQVTMMFWYRQQPGQSLTLIATANQGSEATYESGFVIDKFPISRPNLTFSTLTVSNMSPEDSSIYLCSVKGRRPEAFFGQGTRLTVV.

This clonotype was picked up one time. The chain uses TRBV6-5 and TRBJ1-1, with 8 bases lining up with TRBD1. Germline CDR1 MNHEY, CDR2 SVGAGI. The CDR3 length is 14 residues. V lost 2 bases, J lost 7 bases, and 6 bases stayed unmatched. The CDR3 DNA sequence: TGTGCCAGCAGTTACCCGACAGGGGAGAGTGAAGCTTTCTTT. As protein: CASSYPTGESEAFF.

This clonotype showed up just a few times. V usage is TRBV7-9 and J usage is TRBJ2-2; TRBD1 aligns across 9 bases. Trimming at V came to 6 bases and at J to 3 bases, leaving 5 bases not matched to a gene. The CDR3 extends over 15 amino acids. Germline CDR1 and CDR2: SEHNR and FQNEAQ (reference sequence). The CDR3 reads CASSGGQGYTGELFF. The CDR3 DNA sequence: TGTGCCAGCAGTGGGGGACAGGGATACACCGGGGAGCTGTTTTTT.

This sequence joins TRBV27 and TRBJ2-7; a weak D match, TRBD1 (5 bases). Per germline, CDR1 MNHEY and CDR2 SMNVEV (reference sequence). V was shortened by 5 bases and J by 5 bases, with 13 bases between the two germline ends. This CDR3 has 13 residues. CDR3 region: CASSLGLVDEQYF. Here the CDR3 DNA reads TGTGCCAGCAGTCTGGGGCTAGTCGACGAGCAGTACTTC.

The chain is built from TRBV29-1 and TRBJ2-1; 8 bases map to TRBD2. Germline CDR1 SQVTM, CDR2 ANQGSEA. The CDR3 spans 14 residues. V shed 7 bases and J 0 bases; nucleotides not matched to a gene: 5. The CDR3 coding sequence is TGCAGCGCGGCGGGAGGCAGCTCCTACAATGAGCAGTTCTTC. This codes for CSAAGGSSYNEQFF.

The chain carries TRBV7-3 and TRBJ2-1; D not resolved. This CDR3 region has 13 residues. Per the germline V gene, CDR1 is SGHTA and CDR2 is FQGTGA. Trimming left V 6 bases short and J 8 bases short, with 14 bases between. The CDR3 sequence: CASSSYSGYEQFF. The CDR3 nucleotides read TGTGCCAGCAGTTCTTACTCCGGATATGAGCAGTTCTTC. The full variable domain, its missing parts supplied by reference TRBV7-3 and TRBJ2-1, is GAGVSQTPSNKVTEKGKYVELRCDPISGHTALYWYRQSLGQGPEFLIYFQGTGAADDSGLPNDRFFAVRPEGSVSTLKIQRTERGDSAVYLCASSSYSGYEQFFGPGTRLTVL.

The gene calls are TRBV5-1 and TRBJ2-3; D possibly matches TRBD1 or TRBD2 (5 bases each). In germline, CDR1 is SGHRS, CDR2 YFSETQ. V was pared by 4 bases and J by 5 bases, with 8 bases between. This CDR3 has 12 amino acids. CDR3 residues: CASSERGDTQYF. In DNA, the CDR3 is TGCGCCAGCAGCGAGAGGGGAGATACGCAGTATTTT.

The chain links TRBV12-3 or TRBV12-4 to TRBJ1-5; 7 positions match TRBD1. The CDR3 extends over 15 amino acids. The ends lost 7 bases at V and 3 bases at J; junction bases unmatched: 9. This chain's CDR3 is CASTSRDSPNQPQHF. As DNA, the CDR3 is TGTGCCAGCACCTCAAGGGACAGTCCCAATCAGCCCCAGCATTTT.

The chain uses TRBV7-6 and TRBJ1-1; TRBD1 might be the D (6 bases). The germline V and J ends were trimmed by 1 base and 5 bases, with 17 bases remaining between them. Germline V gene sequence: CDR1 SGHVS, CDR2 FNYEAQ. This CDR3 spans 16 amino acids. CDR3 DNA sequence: TGTGCCAGCAGCTTAGGAGTCGGCAGGGGAGATACTGAAGCTTTCTTT. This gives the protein CASSLGVGRGDTEAFF.

The CDR3: CSAIGPGEGTSTDTQYF. In DNA, the CDR3 is TGCAGTGCTATCGGGCCTGGCGAGGGAACTAGCACAGATACGCAGTATTTT. The chain uses TRBV20-1 and TRBJ2-3; a weak D match, TRBD2 (5 bases). Trimming cost V 4 bases and J 0 bases, with 20 bases left between them. The V gene's germline CDR1 is DFQATT and CDR2 SNEGSKA (reference sequence). The CDR3 covers 17 residues.

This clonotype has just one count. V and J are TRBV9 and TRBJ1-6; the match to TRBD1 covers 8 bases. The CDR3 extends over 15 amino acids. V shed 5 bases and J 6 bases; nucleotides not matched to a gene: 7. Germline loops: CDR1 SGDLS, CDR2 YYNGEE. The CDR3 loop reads CASRPTGAANSPLHF. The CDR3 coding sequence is TGTGCCAGCAGGCCGACAGGGGCTGCTAATTCACCCCTCCACTTT.

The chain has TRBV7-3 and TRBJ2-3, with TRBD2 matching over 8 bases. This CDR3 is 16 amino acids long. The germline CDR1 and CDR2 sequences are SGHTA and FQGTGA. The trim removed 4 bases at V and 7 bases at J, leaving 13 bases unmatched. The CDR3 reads CASSSEGAGVGNTQYF. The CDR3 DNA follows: TGTGCCAGCAGCTCCGAGGGAGCGGGAGTCGGAAATACGCAGTATTTT. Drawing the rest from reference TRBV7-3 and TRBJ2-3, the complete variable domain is GAGVSQTPSNKVTEKGKYVELRCDPISGHTALYWYRQSLGQGPEFLIYFQGTGAADDSGLPNDRFFAVRPEGSVSTLKIQRTERGDSAVYLCASSSEGAGVGNTQYFGPGTRLTVL.

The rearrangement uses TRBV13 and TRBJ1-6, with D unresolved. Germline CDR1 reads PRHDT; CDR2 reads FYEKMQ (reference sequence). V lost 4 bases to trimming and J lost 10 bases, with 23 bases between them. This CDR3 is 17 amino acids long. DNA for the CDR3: TGTGCCAGCAGCTACGCGACCGAAGACTCTTCGGGATCACCCCTCCACTTT. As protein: CASSYATEDSSGSPLHF. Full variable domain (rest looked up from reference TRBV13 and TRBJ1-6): AAGVIQSPRHLIKEKRETATLKCYPIPRHDTVYWYQQGPGQDPQFLISFYEKMQSDKGSIPDRFSAQQFSDYHSELNMSSLELGDSALYFCASSYATEDSSGSPLHFGNGTRLTVT.